This T cell receptor (beta chain) comes out of a study of blood T cell repertoires in COVID-19. Study details: Sites across the United States, Italy and Spain contributed samples from acute and convalescent COVID-19. T cells, B-cell-depleted T cells, or PBMCs provided the cDNA or gDNA that served as material.

As processed by the authors: Amplified reference gene primers provided the basis for estimating nucleated cell counts. Produced via immunoSEQ multiplex PCR; TCRdb's table is partial and in-frame only. V, J and clone size were drawn from that table, and D and trimming were deduced from the DNA. Of about 200,000 clones in the sample, 86% were seen once. V lost 4 bases, J lost 7 bases, and 8 bases stayed unmatched. The germline V gene encodes CDR1 MGHRA and CDR2 YSYEKL. The length of the CDR3 is 15 residues. The Seattle patients joined while their infection was active and were tracked longitudinally afterward.

The source of this sequence is a woman between 50 and 59 years old with COVID-19, enrolled during active disease. The chain carries TRBV4-1 and TRBJ2-2, with 8 nucleotides matching TRBD2. The source material was peripheral blood. CDR3 region: CASSRVAGSVGELFF. The CDR3 region has the DNA TGCGCCAGCAGCCGCGTAGCGGGGAGTGTCGGGGAGCTGTTTTTT.